This T cell receptor (beta chain) was sequenced during a study of neoadjuvant anti-PD-1 for oral cavity cancer. About the study: Patients without progression received a fourth nivolumab dose around day 43, then surgical resection on days 50-56.

Sequenced by immunoSEQ multiplex PCR; TCRdb stores in-frame clones only, minus some. The data contain more than 13,000 clones, roughly 70% of them singletons. Stated time point: after neoadjuvant nivolumab, at surgical resection. The germline V gene encodes CDR1 MNHNS and CDR2 SASEGT. The CDR3 runs 15 residues. The ends lost 4 bases at V and 3 bases at J; junction bases unmatched: 6. The rearrangement links TRBV6-1 to TRBJ2-7; 10 nucleotides line up with TRBD2. The TCR comes from a person between 40 and 79 years old with oral cavity squamous cell carcinoma. The sample was PBMCs, taken after nivolumab (anti-PD-1) treatment. The CDR3 reads CASSVLLAGYYEQYF. The CDR3 DNA reads as TGTGCCAGCAGTGTATTACTAGCGGGGTACTACGAGCAGTACTTC.